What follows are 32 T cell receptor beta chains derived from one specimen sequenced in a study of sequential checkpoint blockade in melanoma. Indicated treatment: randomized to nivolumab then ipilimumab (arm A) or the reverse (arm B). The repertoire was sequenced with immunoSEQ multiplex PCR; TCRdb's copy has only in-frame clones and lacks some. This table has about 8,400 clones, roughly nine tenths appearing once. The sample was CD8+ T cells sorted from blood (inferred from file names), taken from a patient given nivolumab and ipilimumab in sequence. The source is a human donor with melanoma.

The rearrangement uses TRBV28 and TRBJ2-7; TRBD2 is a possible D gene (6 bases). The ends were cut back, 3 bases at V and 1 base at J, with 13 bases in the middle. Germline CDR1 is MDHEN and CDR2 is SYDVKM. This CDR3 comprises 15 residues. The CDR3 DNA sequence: TGTGCCAGCAGTTTGGCCAGAGGAGGGTCCTACGAGCAGTACTTC. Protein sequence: CASSLARGGSYEQYF. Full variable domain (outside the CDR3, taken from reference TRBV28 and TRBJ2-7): DVKVTQSSRYLVKRTGEKVFLECVQDMDHENMFWYRQDPGLGLRLIYFSYDVKMKEKGDIPEGYSVSREKKERFSLILESASTNQTSMYLCASSLARGGSYEQYFGPGTRLTVT.

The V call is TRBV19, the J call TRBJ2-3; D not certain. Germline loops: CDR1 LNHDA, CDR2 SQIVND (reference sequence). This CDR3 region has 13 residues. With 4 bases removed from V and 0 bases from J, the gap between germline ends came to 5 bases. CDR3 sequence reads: CASSTQSTDTQYF. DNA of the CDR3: TGTGCCAGTAGTACCCAGAGCACAGATACGCAGTATTTT.

CDR3 sequence (DNA): TGTGCCAGCAGCGCGCAGGGTTACGAGCAGTACGTC. Translation gives CASSAQGYEQYV. This chain links TRBV9 with TRBJ2-7, with D perhaps matching TRBD1 (5 bases). This CDR3 region has 12 residues. Germline CDR1 is SGDLS and CDR2 is YYNGEE. Trimming cost V 3 bases and J 4 bases, with 8 bases left between them.

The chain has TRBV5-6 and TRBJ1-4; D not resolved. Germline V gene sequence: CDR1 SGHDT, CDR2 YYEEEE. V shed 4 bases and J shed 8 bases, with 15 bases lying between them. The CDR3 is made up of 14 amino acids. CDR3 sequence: CASSLGIGGEKLFF. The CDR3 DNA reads TGTGCCAGCAGCCTGGGTATAGGCGGCGAAAAACTGTTTTTT.

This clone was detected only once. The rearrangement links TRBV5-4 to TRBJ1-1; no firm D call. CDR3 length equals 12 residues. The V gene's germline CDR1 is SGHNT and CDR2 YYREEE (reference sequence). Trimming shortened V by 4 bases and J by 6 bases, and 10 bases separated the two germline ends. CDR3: CASSLEHAEAFF. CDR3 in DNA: TGTGCCAGCAGCCTGGAACACGCTGAAGCTTTCTTT.

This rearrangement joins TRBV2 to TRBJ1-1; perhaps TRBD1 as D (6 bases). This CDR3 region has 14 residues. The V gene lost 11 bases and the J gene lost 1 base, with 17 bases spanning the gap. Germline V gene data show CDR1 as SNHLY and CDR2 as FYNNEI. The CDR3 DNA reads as TGTGCCTCAAAGCAGGGGTTGGGGAACACTGAAGCTTTCTTT. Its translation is CASKQGLGNTEAFF.

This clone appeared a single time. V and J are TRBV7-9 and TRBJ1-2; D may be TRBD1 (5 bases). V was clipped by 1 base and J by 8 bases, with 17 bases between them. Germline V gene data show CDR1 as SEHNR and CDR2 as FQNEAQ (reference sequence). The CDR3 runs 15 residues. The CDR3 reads CASSLGGSGERGYTF. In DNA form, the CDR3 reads TGTGCCAGCAGCTTAGGAGGGTCGGGGGAGCGGGGCTACACCTTC.

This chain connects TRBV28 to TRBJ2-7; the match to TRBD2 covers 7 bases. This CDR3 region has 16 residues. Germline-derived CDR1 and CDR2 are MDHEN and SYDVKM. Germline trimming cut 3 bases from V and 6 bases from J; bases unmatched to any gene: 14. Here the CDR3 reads CASSFRGGLVPGEQYF. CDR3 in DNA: TGTGCCAGCAGTTTTCGAGGCGGACTAGTTCCCGGCGAGCAGTACTTC.

The DNA of the CDR3 is TGTGCCAGCAGTCTGGGTAGCCACGAGCAGTACGTC. Amino acids: CASSLGSHEQYV. The chain is built from TRBV11-3 and TRBJ2-7, with unresolved D. CDR1 is SGHNT and CDR2 is YENEEA in the germline V gene. The germline V and J ends were trimmed by 6 bases and 5 bases, with 11 bases remaining between them. The CDR3 has 12 amino acids.

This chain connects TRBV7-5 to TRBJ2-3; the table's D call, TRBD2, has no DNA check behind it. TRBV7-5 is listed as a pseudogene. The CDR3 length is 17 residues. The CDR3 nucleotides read TGTGCCAGAAGCTTAGGTGGGAGGGGCCCAAGCACAGATACGCAGTATTTT. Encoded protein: CARSLGGRGPSTDTQYF.

The CDR3 here is CASSNRESTDQPQHF. The CDR3 DNA sequence: TGCGCCAGCAGCAACAGGGAAAGTACGGATCAGCCCCAGCATTTT. V and J are TRBV4-1 and TRBJ1-5, with a tentative D call TRBD1 (6 bases). This CDR3 region has 15 residues. The ends were cut back, 5 bases at V and 5 bases at J, with 16 bases in the middle. The germline gives CDR1 MGHRA, CDR2 YSYEKL.

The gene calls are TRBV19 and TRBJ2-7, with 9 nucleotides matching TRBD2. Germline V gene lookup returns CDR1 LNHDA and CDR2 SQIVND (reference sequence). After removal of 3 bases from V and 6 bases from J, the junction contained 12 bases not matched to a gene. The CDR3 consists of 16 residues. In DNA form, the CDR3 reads TGTGCCAGTAGTATCGGTATGGTAGCGGGAGATAGCGAGCAGTACTTC. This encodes CASSIGMVAGDSEQYF.

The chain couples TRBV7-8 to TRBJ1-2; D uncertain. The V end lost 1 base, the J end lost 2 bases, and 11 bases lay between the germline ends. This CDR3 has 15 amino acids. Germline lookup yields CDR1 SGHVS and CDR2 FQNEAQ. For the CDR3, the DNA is TGTGCCAGCAGCTTAGTCACGGGGTCGAACTATGGCTACACCTTC. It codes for CASSLVTGSNYGYTF.

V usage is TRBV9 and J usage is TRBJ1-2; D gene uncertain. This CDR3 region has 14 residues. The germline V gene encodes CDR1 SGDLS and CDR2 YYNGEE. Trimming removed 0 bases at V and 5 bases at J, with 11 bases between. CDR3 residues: CASSVEGEGYGYTF. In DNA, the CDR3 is TGTGCCAGCAGCGTAGAGGGAGAAGGGTATGGCTACACCTTC. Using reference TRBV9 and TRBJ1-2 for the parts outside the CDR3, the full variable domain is DSGVTQTPKHLITATGQRVTLRCSPRSGDLSVYWYQQSLDQGLQFLIQYYNGEERAKGNILERFSAQQFPDLHSELNLSSLELGDSALYFCASSVEGEGYGYTFGSGTRLTVV.

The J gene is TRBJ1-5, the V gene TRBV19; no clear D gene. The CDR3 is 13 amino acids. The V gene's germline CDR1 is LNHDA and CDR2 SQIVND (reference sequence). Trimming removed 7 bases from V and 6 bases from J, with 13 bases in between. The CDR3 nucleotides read TGTGCCAGTACCCCCGGGAGCGGTCAGCCCCAGCATTTT. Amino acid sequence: CASTPGSGQPQHF.

As DNA, the CDR3 is TGTGCCAGCAGCTTAGCAATGTCCCAATTGAGGGCGAATGAGCAGTTCTTC. It yields the protein CASSLAMSQLRANEQFF. The chain recombines TRBV7-6 with TRBJ2-1; perhaps TRBD2 as D (5 bases). The CDR3 runs 17 residues. CDR1 is SGHVS, CDR2 FNYEAQ, per germline. V shed 0 bases and J shed 7 bases, with 19 bases lying between them.

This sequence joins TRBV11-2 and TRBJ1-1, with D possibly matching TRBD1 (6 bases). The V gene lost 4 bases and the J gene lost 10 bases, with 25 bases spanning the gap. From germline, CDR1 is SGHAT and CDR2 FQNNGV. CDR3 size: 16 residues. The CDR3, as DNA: TGTGCCAGCAGCTCCCCCCTGGCAGGGGAGGGGTATGGAGCTTTCTTT. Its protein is CASSSPLAGEGYGAFF.

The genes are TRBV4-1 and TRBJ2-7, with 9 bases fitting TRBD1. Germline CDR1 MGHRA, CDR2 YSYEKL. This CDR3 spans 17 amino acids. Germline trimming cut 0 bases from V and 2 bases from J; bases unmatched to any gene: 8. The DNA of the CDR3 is TGCGCCAGCAGCCAAGATGGGGGGACAGGGAAAGCCTACGAGCAGTACGTC. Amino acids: CASSQDGGTGKAYEQYV.

In DNA, the CDR3 is TGTGCCAGTAGTATAGGTATCGGGAGCAATCAGCCCCAGCATTTT. It encodes CASSIGIGSNQPQHF. V and J are TRBV19 and TRBJ1-5; D remains unclear. The CDR3 is 15 amino acids. The V and J ends lost 1 base and 1 base respectively, with 8 bases between them. Germline lookup yields CDR1 LNHDA and CDR2 SQIVND (reference sequence).

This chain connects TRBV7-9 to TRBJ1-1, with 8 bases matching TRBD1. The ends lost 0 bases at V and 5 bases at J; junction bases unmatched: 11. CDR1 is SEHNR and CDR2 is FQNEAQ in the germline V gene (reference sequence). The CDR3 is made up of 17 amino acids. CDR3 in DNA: TGTGCCAGCAGCTTAGCGGGCAGGGGGCGGCAAGGTACTGAAGCTTTCTTT. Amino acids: CASSLAGRGRQGTEAFF.

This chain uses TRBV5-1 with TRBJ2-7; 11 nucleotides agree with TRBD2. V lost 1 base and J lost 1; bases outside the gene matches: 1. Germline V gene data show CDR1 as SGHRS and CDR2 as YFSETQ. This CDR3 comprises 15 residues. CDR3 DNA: TGCGCCAGCAGCTTGCTAGCGGGGGGATCCTACGAGCAGTACTTC. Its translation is CASSLLAGGSYEQYF.

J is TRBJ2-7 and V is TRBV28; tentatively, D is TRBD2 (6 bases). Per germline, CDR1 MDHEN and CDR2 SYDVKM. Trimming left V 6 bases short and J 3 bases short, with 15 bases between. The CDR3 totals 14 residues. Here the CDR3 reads CASSPFLARYEQYF. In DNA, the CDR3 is TGTGCCAGCAGCCCTTTCCTAGCGCGCTACGAGCAGTACTTC.

The CDR3 reads CASSQIQGADYGYTF. In DNA, the CDR3 is TGCGCCAGCAGCCAGATACAGGGGGCCGACTATGGCTACACCTTC. The chain links TRBV4-1 to TRBJ1-2; 9 bases map to TRBD1. Unmatched junction bases numbered 5, after V lost 3 bases and J lost 3 bases. Germline V CDR1 and CDR2: MGHRA, YSYEKL. The length of the CDR3 is 15 residues.

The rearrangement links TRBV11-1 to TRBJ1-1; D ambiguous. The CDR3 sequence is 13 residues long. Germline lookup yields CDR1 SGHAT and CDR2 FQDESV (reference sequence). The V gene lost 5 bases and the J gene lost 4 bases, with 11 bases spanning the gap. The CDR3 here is CASSLLRVTEAFF. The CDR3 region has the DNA TGTGCCAGCAGCCTCCTACGAGTCACTGAAGCTTTCTTT.

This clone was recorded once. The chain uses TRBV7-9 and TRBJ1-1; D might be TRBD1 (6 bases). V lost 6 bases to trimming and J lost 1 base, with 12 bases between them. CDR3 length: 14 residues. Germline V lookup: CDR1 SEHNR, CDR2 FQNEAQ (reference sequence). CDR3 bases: TGTGCCAGCAGACCACAGGGATCGAACACTGAAGCTTTCTTT. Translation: CASRPQGSNTEAFF.

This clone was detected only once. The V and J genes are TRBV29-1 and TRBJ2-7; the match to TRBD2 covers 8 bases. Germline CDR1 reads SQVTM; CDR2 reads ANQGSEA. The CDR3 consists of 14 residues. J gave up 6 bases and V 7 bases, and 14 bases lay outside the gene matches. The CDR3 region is CSAGAGTRASEQYF. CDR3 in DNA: TGCAGCGCAGGAGCCGGGACTAGAGCATCCGAGCAGTACTTC.

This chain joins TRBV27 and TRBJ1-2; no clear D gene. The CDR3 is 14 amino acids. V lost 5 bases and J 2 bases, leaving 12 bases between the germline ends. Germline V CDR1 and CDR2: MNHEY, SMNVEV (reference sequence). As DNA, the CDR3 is TGTGCCAGCAGTCCCGGCGGGCAAAACTATGGCTACACCTTC. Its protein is CASSPGGQNYGYTF.

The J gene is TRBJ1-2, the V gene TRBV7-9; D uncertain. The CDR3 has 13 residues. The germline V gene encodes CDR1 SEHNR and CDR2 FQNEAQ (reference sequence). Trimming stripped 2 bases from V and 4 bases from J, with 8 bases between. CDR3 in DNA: TGTGCCAGCAGCTTAATTGGGCTCTATGGCTACACCTTC. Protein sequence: CASSLIGLYGYTF.

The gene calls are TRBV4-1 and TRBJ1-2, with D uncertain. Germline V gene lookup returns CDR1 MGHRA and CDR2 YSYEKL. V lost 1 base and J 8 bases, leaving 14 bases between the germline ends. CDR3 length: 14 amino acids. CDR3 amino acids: CASSQGPGLGGYTF. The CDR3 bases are TGCGCCAGCAGCCAAGGTCCGGGGTTGGGGGGCTACACCTTC.

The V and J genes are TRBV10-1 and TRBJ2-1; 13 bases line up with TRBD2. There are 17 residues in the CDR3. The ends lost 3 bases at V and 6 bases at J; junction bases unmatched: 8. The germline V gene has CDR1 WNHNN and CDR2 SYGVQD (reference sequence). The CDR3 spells CASSDFGLAGAGNEQFF. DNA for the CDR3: TGCGCCAGCAGTGATTTTGGACTAGCGGGAGCCGGCAATGAGCAGTTCTTC.

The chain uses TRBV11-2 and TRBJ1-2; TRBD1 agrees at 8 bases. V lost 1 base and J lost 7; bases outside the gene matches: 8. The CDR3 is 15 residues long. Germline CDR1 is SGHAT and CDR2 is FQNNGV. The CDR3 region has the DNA TGTGCCAGCAGCTTAGGACGGCAGGGGGCGGGTGGCTACACCTTC. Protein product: CASSLGRQGAGGYTF.

Here the CDR3 reads CASSVGHSNQPQHF. The CDR3 coding sequence is TGCGCCAGCAGTGTGGGGCACAGCAATCAGCCCCAGCATTTT. The V gene is TRBV4-3, the J gene TRBJ1-5; perhaps TRBD1 as D (5 bases). Germline CDR1 is LGHNA and CDR2 is YSLEER. Trimming removed 6 bases at V and 1 base at J, with 10 bases between. The CDR3 runs to 14 residues.